The 9 T cell receptor beta chains in this list originate from one sample, sequenced in a study of T cells in Graves' hyperthyroidism and ophthalmopathy. Amplified TCR beta CDR3 regions derived from RNA transcripts. Primed by the HTBI set, a first-round RT-PCR was run on the TCR CDR3. Using its own MiXCR run on the multiplex PCR reads, TCRdb lists one record per CDR3 protein. The sample comprises some 600,000 distinct CDR3 sequences, roughly 14% of which are singletons, and 5.8% rests with the top ten. Material: blood. The receptors originated from a woman aged 30 to 39 with Graves' hyperthyroidism that later progressed to Graves' ophthalmopathy.

V gene TRBV20-1 combines with J gene TRBJ2-5; no firm D call. V lost 7 bases and J 0 bases, leaving 6 bases between the germline ends. Per germline, CDR1 DFQATT and CDR2 SNEGSKA (reference sequence). This CDR3 spans 11 amino acids. CDR3 amino acids: CSGLYQETQYF. In nucleotides, the CDR3 is TGCAGTGGCCTGTACCAAGAGACCCAGTACTTC.

In this sample, this clonotype turned up a few times. V and J are TRBV3-1 and TRBJ2-5, with 8 bases identical to TRBD1. Germline V CDR1 and CDR2: LGHDT, YNNKEL (reference sequence). V lost 0 bases and J lost 7; bases outside the gene matches: 4. This CDR3 has 14 amino acids. CDR3 protein: CASSQDRQGRTQYF. CDR3 nucleotide sequence: TGTGCCAGCAGCCAAGACAGACAGGGGAGGACCCAGTACTTC.

This chain joins TRBV30 and TRBJ1-1; possible D gene TRBD1, 6 bases. This CDR3 contains 12 residues. The ends were cut back, 8 bases at V and 5 bases at J, with 15 bases in the middle. Germline CDR1 is GTSNPN and CDR2 is SVGIG (reference sequence). CDR3 nucleotide sequence: TGTGCCGCCCTGAGGGGGGTAACTGAAGCTTTCTTT. Its protein is CAALRGVTEAFF. The variable domain in full, with the rest retrieved from reference TRBV30 and TRBJ1-1, is SQTIHQWPATLVQPVGSPLSLECTVEGTSNPNLYWYRQAAGRGLQLLFYSVGIGQISSEVPQNLSASRPQDRQFILSSKKLLLSDSGFYLCAALRGVTEAFFGQGTRLTVV.

V is TRBV11-2 and J is TRBJ2-7; D not certain. This CDR3 comprises 12 residues. Trimming took 5 bases from V and 5 from J, leaving 10 bases between them. Germline CDR1 is SGHAT and CDR2 is FQNNGV. The CDR3 bases are TGTGCCAGCAGCCCAACACGGAACGAGCAGTACTTC. Protein sequence: CASSPTRNEQYF.

The gene calls are TRBV30 and TRBJ1-4; D not certain. Trimming shortened V by 2 bases and J by 7 bases, and 5 bases separated the two germline ends. The CDR3 is made up of 11 amino acids. Per the germline V gene, CDR1 is GTSNPN and CDR2 is SVGIG (reference sequence). CDR3 protein: CAWSIREKLFF. The CDR3 coding sequence is TGTGCCTGGAGTATCCGTGAAAAACTGTTTTTT.

This clonotype has at least ten counts. This chain connects TRBV28 to TRBJ1-1; D gene uncertain. This CDR3 region has 13 residues. Between the trimmed V and J ends, which lost 3 bases and 2 bases, there was a span of 7 bases. Germline-derived CDR1 and CDR2 are MDHEN and SYDVKM. This CDR3 reads CASSLYRNTEAFF. CDR3 nucleotide sequence: TGTGCCAGCAGTTTGTACCGAAACACTGAAGCTTTCTTT.

There are many counts of this clonotype. The chain couples TRBV7-8 to TRBJ1-5; the match to TRBD1 covers 11 bases. J was trimmed by 4 bases and V by 6 bases; bases with no gene match: 5. The CDR3 length is 15 residues. CDR1 is SGHVS and CDR2 is FQNEAQ in the germline V gene. CDR3 DNA sequence: TGTGCCAGCAGTCAAGGGACAGGGGGTAATCAGCCCCAGCATTTT. Its protein is CASSQGTGGNQPQHF. The complete variable domain, with remaining parts taken from reference TRBV7-8 and TRBJ1-5, reads GAGVSQSPRYKVAKRGQDVALRCDPISGHVSLFWYQQALGQGPEFLTYFQNEAQLDKSGLPSDRFFAERPEGSVSTLKIQRTQQEDSAVYLCASSQGTGGNQPQHFGDGTRLSIL.

This clonotype has only a few counts. The V gene is TRBV11-3, the J gene TRBJ2-1; 15 bases agree with TRBD2. Germline V gives CDR1 SGHNT, CDR2 YENEEA. V was pared by 4 bases and J by 1 base, with 8 bases of the junction left unmatched. The CDR3 loop spans 19 amino acids. The CDR3 loop reads CASSSRTSGRGVSYNEQFF. CDR3 coding DNA: TGTGCCAGCAGCTCTAGGACTAGCGGGAGGGGGGTTTCCTACAATGAGCAGTTCTTC.

This clonotype was seen ten or more times. The chain is built from TRBV3-1 and TRBJ1-1; TRBD1 matches at 8 bases. V was clipped by 5 bases and J by 2 bases; unmatched bases: 10. CDR1 and CDR2 (germline): LGHDT, YNNKEL (reference sequence). This CDR3 is built from 16 residues. Written as DNA, the CDR3 is TGTGCCAGCAGCTTAGAGGGGACAGGCCTTAACACTGAAGCTTTCTTT. Translating it yields CASSLEGTGLNTEAFF.